This TCR beta chain was sequenced in a study of CD8 T cell repertoires and HIV-1 epitope variants. Overall study context: Separate from the cultures, 1M uncultured T cells served as baseline. General study findings and limits: Beta chains alone show antigen proliferation, not cytokine profile or function.

This CDR3 has 12 residues. Trimming stripped 4 bases from V and 6 bases from J, with 10 bases between. This clone was recorded once. What it binds is not known. Produced via immunoSEQ multiplex PCR; TCRdb's table is partial and in-frame only. In the table there are around 4,100 clones, roughly 72% of which are singletons. The TCR comes from a male donor with HIV. The source material was cultured CD8+ T cells derived from PBMCs. The V and J genes are TRBV7-1 and TRBJ2-7, with D maybe TRBD2 (6 bases). TRBV7-1 is assigned to the ORF class and has an uncertain function. The CDR3 nucleotides read TGTGCCAGCAGCTTACGAGCGGGCGAGCAGTACTTC. It encodes CASSLRAGEQYF.